These 24 T cell receptor beta chains came from one sample sequenced in a study of beta chain features in type 1 diabetes. As every portion of the isolated RNA was reverse transcribed, the sequencing read expressed TCRB transcripts. The data were produced by immunoSEQ multiplex PCR, yet TCRdb's version contains in-frame clones alone and is incomplete. Of 900,000 or so clones listed, roughly 15% were seen once; the top ten hold 0.02% to 0.03%. The specimen sequenced was naive CD4+ T cells from blood. The receptors derive from a young woman in good health.

This clone was seen more than once but under ten times. The rearrangement joins TRBV9 to TRBJ2-3, with a weak D call TRBD1 (6 bases). The CDR3 has 13 amino acids. The V end lost 0 bases, the J end lost 14 bases, and 16 bases lay between the germline ends. CDR1 is SGDLS and CDR2 is YYNGEE in the germline V gene. The CDR3: CASSVADRLPPYF. DNA for the CDR3: TGTGCCAGCAGCGTAGCGGACAGATTGCCCCCGTATTTT.

The rearrangement uses TRBV27 and TRBJ2-5; D remains ambiguous. The length of the CDR3 is 13 residues. With 2 bases removed from V and 5 bases from J, the gap between germline ends came to 9 bases. Germline values: CDR1 MNHEY, CDR2 SMNVEV (reference sequence). The chain's CDR3 is CASSLRRRETQYF. The CDR3 nucleotides read TGTGCCAGCAGTTTAAGGCGAAGGGAGACCCAGTACTTC.

The rearrangement joins TRBV6-5 to TRBJ2-1; tentative D call: TRBD1 (6 bases). CDR3 length: 12 amino acids. CDR1 and CDR2 from the germline V gene are MNHEY and SVGAGI. V was pared by 6 bases and J by 10 bases, with 13 bases between. CDR3 residues: CASRGTGTEQFF. Written as DNA, the CDR3 is TGTGCCAGCAGGGGAACCGGGACAGAGCAGTTCTTC.

Many counts were recorded for this clone. This chain uses TRBV14 with TRBJ2-7, with a tentative D call TRBD2 (5 bases). V lost 2 bases and J lost 0, with 8 bases in between. The germline V gene encodes CDR1 SGHDN and CDR2 FVKESK. There are 14 residues in the CDR3. For the CDR3, the DNA is TGTGCCAGCAGCCAACGGACTGGCTCCTACGAGCAGTACTTC. Translation gives CASSQRTGSYEQYF.

This clone was seen a few times. The chain combines TRBV28 with TRBJ1-2; 9 nucleotides agree with TRBD1. V lost 7 bases to trimming and J lost 4 bases; unmatched junction nucleotides: 10. CDR1 is MDHEN and CDR2 is SYDVKM in the germline V gene. The CDR3 spans 15 residues. CDR3 bases: TGTGCCAGCACCTCACCGGGGACAGGGCGCTATGGCTACACCTTC. Translation: CASTSPGTGRYGYTF.

This chain connects TRBV28 to TRBJ1-2; D might be TRBD1 (6 bases). The ends were cut back, 5 bases at V and 6 bases at J, with 10 bases in the middle. CDR3 length: 12 amino acids. CDR1 MDHEN and CDR2 SYDVKM come from the germline V gene. CDR3 amino acids: CASSVQGHGYTF. For the CDR3, the DNA is TGTGCCAGCAGTGTCCAGGGGCATGGCTACACCTTC.

This clone showed up just a few times. The CDR3 sequence: CASSVGLGALGTGELFF. DNA of the CDR3: TGTGCCAGCAGCGTAGGCCTGGGGGCGCTGGGGACCGGGGAGCTGTTTTTT. The rearrangement joins TRBV9 to TRBJ2-2, with a weak D call TRBD1 (6 bases). The CDR3 sequence is 17 residues long. V was shortened by 0 bases and J by 5 bases, with 17 bases between the two germline ends. Germline CDR1 is SGDLS and CDR2 is YYNGEE. Variable domain in full (rest from reference TRBV9 and TRBJ2-2): DSGVTQTPKHLITATGQRVTLRCSPRSGDLSVYWYQQSLDQGLQFLIQYYNGEERAKGNILERFSAQQFPDLHSELNLSSLELGDSALYFCASSVGLGALGTGELFFGEGSRLTVL.

Only a few counts were recorded for this clone. The J gene is TRBJ2-2, the V gene TRBV7-9; 8 bases line up with TRBD2. V was clipped by 6 bases and J by 5 bases; unmatched bases: 17. The CDR3 runs 18 residues. Germline lookup yields CDR1 SEHNR and CDR2 FQNEAQ (reference sequence). The CDR3 DNA reads TGTGCCAGCAGGTCTACCTTTCGGACTAGCCAAAGAACCGGGGAGCTGTTTTTT. Translation: CASRSTFRTSQRTGELFF.

CDR3 DNA: TGTGCCATCAGAGGGACTAGCGGACTTTACAATGAGCAGTTCTTC. Protein sequence: CAIRGTSGLYNEQFF. The rearrangement links TRBV10-3 to TRBJ2-1; 11 bases agree with TRBD2. The CDR3 has 15 residues. Germline CDR1 and CDR2: ENHRY and SYGVKD. V lost 6 bases, J lost 4 bases, and 5 bases stayed unmatched.

This clone was picked up a small number of times. V usage is TRBV10-2 and J usage is TRBJ2-7; D remains ambiguous. The CDR3 runs 11 residues. Germline V gene lookup returns CDR1 WSHSY and CDR2 SAAADI. Trimming removed 6 bases from V and 4 bases from J, with 7 bases in between. The CDR3 DNA is TGCGCCAGCAGCGACCGGTACGAGCAGTACTTC. It encodes CASSDRYEQYF.

The chain combines TRBV4-3 with TRBJ2-1; 9 bases are shared with TRBD1. V was pared by 4 bases and J by 7 bases, with 8 bases of the junction left unmatched. CDR3 size: 15 residues. Per germline, CDR1 LGHNA and CDR2 YSLEER. The CDR3 here is CASSPGTGQGNEQFF. The CDR3 DNA reads TGCGCCAGCAGCCCCGGGACAGGGCAGGGGAATGAGCAGTTCTTC.

This clone has a handful of counts. V usage is TRBV7-2 and J usage is TRBJ1-2; 9 bases fit TRBD1. The germline CDR1 and CDR2 sequences are SGHTA and FQGNSA. V was pared by 4 bases and J by 2 bases, with 8 bases of the junction left unmatched. The CDR3 contains 16 residues. This CDR3 is CASSYNPGQGNYGYTF. The CDR3 bases are TGTGCCAGCAGCTACAATCCGGGACAGGGAAACTATGGCTACACCTTC.

In its sample, this clone was seen a few times. This chain uses TRBV11-2 with TRBJ1-2, with 10 positions matching TRBD1. The CDR3 covers 17 residues. V shed 1 base, J shed 4 bases, and the junction held 9 bases outside the gene matches. Germline-derived CDR1 and CDR2 are SGHAT and FQNNGV. Written as DNA, the CDR3 is TGTGCCAGCAGCTTAGCGTCGGTGGGACAGGGGTTCTATGGCTACACCTTC. It codes for CASSLASVGQGFYGYTF.

About this clone itself: Other DNA sequences from this sample encode an identical CDR3 as well. The chain carries TRBV20-1 and TRBJ2-3; D gene unclear. The CDR3 sequence is 11 residues long. Trimming removed 5 bases at V and 0 bases at J, with 3 bases between. Germline V gives CDR1 DFQATT, CDR2 SNEGSKA (reference sequence). The CDR3 DNA follows: TGCAGTGCTTCTAGCACAGATACGCAGTATTTT. Translating it yields CSASSTDTQYF.

The chain links TRBV27 to TRBJ2-2; possibly TRBD2 for D (6 bases). This CDR3 is built from 16 residues. CDR1 is MNHEY, CDR2 SMNVEV, per germline (reference sequence). V dropped 6 bases and J dropped 5 bases, with 19 bases sitting between them. CDR3 bases: TGTGCCAGCAGCCCAAGGACTACCCGGGGGACCGGGGAGCTGTTTTTT. Protein product: CASSPRTTRGTGELFF.

This clone was recorded a few times. This sample also contains other DNA sequences that code for the same CDR3. The chain links TRBV7-2 to TRBJ2-1; D not resolved. V dropped 5 bases and J dropped 4 bases, with 9 bases sitting between them. CDR3 length: 13 residues. The germline V gene encodes CDR1 SGHTA and CDR2 FQGNSA. The CDR3 DNA reads TGTGCCAGCAGCCAGCAAGGGTACAATGAGCAGTTCTTC. Translating it yields CASSQQGYNEQFF.

The rearrangement links TRBV6-6 to TRBJ1-2; TRBD1 might be the D (5 bases). The CDR3 covers 15 residues. The V and J ends lost 2 bases and 5 bases respectively, with 15 bases between them. Germline V gene data show CDR1 as MNHNY and CDR2 as SVGAGI (reference sequence). CDR3 residues: CASSYVPGIEYGYTF. As DNA, the CDR3 is TGTGCCAGCAGTTACGTCCCAGGGATCGAATATGGCTACACCTTC.

V gene TRBV5-1 combines with J gene TRBJ1-5, with unresolved D. The V gene's germline CDR1 is SGHRS and CDR2 YFSETQ. The germline V and J ends were trimmed by 4 bases and 4 bases, with 12 bases remaining between them. The CDR3 is 14 residues long. CDR3 amino acids: CASSPEGGNQPQHF. CDR3 coding DNA: TGCGCCAGCAGCCCCGAGGGAGGGAATCAGCCCCAGCATTTT.

Only a few counts were recorded for this clone. The chain carries TRBV14 and TRBJ2-1, with 11 positions matching TRBD2. V lost 2 bases, J lost 7 bases, and 10 bases stayed unmatched. Germline V lookup: CDR1 SGHDN, CDR2 FVKESK. CDR3 length: 17 amino acids. CDR3 bases: TGTGCCAGCAGCCAAAGACTAGCGGGAAGGGCGTTTAATGAGCAGTTCTTC. Translated: CASSQRLAGRAFNEQFF.

The chain employs TRBV7-3 and TRBJ2-5; 7 nucleotides agree with TRBD1. V lost 6 bases and J lost 5; bases outside the gene matches: 9. The length of the CDR3 is 14 residues. The germline gives CDR1 SGHTA, CDR2 FQGTGA. The CDR3 region is CASRTGTETETQYF. CDR3 sequence (DNA): TGTGCCAGCAGGACCGGGACAGAGACGGAGACCCAGTACTTC.

With respect to this clone: Other DNA sequences in the sample encode the same CDR3. The rearrangement links TRBV29-1 to TRBJ2-3; D might be TRBD1 (5 bases). The CDR3 is made up of 13 amino acids. Germline CDR1 SQVTM, CDR2 ANQGSEA. Trimming stripped 4 bases from V and 0 bases from J, with 8 bases between. The CDR3 loop reads CSVGGRSTDTQYF. CDR3 sequence (DNA): TGCAGCGTTGGGGGCAGGAGCACAGATACGCAGTATTTT.

The rearrangement joins TRBV29-1 to TRBJ2-3, with 11 bases identical to TRBD2. V lost 1 base to trimming and J lost 2 bases; unmatched junction nucleotides: 8. Germline CDR1 and CDR2: SQVTM and ANQGSEA. This CDR3 comprises 17 residues. CDR3 residues: CSVEGETSGSPTDTQYF. CDR3 in DNA: TGCAGCGTTGAAGGTGAAACTAGCGGGAGCCCCACAGATACGCAGTATTTT.

There are a few counts of this clone. The rearrangement joins TRBV5-4 to TRBJ2-3; TRBD1 matches at 9 bases. CDR3 size: 14 residues. V shed 4 bases, J shed 6 bases, and the junction held 6 bases outside the gene matches. Germline V gene lookup returns CDR1 SGHNT and CDR2 YYREEE (reference sequence). CDR3: CASSHDRGVDTQYF. Written as DNA, the CDR3 is TGTGCCAGCAGCCACGACAGGGGGGTGGATACGCAGTATTTT.

This clone was detected a few times. The chain is built from TRBV28 and TRBJ2-2; D may be TRBD2 (6 bases). Looked up from germline, CDR1 is MDHEN and CDR2 is SYDVKM. The CDR3 sequence is 13 residues long. V lost 7 bases to trimming and J lost 5 bases, with 11 bases between them. CDR3 sequence: CASIRSGTGELFF. The CDR3 bases are TGTGCCAGCATCCGTAGCGGAACCGGGGAGCTGTTTTTT. Full variable domain (outside the CDR3, taken from reference TRBV28 and TRBJ2-2): DVKVTQSSRYLVKRTGEKVFLECVQDMDHENMFWYRQDPGLGLRLIYFSYDVKMKEKGDIPEGYSVSREKKERFSLILESASTNQTSMYLCASIRSGTGELFFGEGSRLTVL.